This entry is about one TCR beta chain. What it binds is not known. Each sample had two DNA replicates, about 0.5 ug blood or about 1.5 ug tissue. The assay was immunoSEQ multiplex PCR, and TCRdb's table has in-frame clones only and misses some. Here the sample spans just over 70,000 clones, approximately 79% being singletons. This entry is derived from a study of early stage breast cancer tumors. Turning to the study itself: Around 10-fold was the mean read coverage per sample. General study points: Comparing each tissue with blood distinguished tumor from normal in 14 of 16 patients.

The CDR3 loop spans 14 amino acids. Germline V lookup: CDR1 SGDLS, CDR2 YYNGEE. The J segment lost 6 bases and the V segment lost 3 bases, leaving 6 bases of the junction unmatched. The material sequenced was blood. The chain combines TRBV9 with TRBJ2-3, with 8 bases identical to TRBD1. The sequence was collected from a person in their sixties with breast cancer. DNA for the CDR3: TGTGCCAGCAGCGCCGGGACAGGCGGGGATACGCAGTATTTT. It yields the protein CASSAGTGGDTQYF.